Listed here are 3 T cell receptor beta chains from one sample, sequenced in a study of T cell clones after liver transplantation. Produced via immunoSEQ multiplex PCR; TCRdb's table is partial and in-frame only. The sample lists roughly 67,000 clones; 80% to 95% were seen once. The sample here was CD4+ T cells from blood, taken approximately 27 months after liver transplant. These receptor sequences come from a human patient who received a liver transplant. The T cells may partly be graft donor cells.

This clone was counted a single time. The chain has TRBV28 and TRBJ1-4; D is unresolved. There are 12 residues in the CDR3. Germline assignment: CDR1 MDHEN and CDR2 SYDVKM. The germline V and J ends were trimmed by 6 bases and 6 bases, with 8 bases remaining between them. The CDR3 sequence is CASSPGDEKLFF. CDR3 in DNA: TGTGCCAGCAGCCCGGGTGATGAAAAACTGTTTTTT.

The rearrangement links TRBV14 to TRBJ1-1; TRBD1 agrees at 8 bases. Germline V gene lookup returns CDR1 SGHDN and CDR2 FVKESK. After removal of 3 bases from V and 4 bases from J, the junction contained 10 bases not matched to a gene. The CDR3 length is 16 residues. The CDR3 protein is CASSHRAGGPGTEAFF. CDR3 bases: TGTGCCAGCAGCCACCGCGCAGGGGGCCCCGGCACTGAAGCTTTCTTT.

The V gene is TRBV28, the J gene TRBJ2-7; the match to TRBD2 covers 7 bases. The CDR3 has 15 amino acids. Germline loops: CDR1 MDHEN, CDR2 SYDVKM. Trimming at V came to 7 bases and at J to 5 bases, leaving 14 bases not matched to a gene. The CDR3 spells CASTRLAPHGNEQYF. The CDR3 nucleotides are TGTGCCAGCACCAGACTAGCCCCACACGGAAACGAGCAGTACTTC.